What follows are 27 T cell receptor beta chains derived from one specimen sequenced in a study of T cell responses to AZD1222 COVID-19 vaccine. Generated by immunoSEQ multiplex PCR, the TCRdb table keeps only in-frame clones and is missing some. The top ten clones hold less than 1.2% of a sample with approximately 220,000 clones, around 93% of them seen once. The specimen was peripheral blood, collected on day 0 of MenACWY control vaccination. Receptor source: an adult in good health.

The CDR3 DNA sequence: TGTGCCAGCAGAAGTACTAGCGGGGAAACCTACGAGCAGTACTTC. It translates to CASRSTSGETYEQYF. This chain joins TRBV7-2 and TRBJ2-7; 10 nucleotides line up with TRBD2. The CDR3 has 15 residues. The V gene end was trimmed by 6 bases and the J gene end by 2 bases; junction bases not matched to a gene: 7. The germline V gene has CDR1 SGHTA and CDR2 FQGNSA.

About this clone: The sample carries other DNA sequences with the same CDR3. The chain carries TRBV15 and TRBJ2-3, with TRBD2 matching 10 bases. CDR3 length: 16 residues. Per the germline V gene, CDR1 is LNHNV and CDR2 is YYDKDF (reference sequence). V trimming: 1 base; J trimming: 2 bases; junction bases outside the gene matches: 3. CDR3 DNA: TGTGCCACCAGCAGAGCACTAGCGGGGAACACAGATACGCAGTATTTT. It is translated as CATSRALAGNTDTQYF.

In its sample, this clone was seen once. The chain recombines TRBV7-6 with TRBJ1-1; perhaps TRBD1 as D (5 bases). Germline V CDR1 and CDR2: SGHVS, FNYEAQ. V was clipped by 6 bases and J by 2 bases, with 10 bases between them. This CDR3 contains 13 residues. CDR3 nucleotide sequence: TGTGCCAGCAGTGCGGACACTAACACTGAAGCTTTCTTT. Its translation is CASSADTNTEAFF.

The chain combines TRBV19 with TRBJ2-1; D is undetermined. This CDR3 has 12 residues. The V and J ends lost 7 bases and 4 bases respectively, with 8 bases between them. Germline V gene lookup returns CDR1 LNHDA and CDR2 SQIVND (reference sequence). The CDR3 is CASIGSYNEQFF. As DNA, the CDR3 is TGTGCCAGTATCGGGTCTTACAATGAGCAGTTCTTC. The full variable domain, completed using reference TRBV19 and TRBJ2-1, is DGGITQSPKYLFRKEGQNVTLSCEQNLNHDAMYWYRQDPGQGLRLIYYSQIVNDFQKGDIAEGYSVSREKKESFPLTVTSAQKNPTAFYLCASIGSYNEQFFGPGTRLTVL.

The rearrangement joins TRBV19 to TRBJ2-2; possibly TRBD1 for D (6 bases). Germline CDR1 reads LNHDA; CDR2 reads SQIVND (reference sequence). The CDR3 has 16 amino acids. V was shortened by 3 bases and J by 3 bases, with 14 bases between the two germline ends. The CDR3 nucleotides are TGTGCCAGTAGTATGGTCACAGGGAGTCACACCGGGGAGCTGTTTTTT. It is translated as CASSMVTGSHTGELFF.

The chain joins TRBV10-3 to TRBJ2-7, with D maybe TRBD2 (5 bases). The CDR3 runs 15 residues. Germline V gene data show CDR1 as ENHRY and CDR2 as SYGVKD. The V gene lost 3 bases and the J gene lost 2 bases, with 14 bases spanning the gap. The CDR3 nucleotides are TGTGCCATCAGTGAATCGGTCGAGGGAACCTACGAGCAGTACTTC. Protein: CAISESVEGTYEQYF.

The CDR3 region is CASSNRGETQYF. The DNA for the CDR3 is TGTGCCAGTAGTAACAGGGGAGAGACCCAGTACTTC. The rearrangement links TRBV19 to TRBJ2-5, with 7 bases lining up with TRBD1. CDR1 and CDR2 (germline): LNHDA, SQIVND (reference sequence). V lost 4 bases to trimming and J lost 4 bases; unmatched junction nucleotides: 0. The CDR3 is 12 amino acids.

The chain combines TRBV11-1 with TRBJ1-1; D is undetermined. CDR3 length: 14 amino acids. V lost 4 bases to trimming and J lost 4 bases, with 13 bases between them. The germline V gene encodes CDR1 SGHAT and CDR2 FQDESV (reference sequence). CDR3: CASSSEVRTTEAFF. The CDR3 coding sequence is TGTGCCAGCAGCTCGGAGGTGCGAACCACTGAAGCTTTCTTT.

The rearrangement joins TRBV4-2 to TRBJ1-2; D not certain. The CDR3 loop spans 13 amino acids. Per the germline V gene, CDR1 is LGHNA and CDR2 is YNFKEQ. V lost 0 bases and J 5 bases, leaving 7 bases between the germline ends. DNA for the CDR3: TGTGCCAGCAGCCAAGATAAGACTTATGGCTACACCTTC. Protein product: CASSQDKTYGYTF.

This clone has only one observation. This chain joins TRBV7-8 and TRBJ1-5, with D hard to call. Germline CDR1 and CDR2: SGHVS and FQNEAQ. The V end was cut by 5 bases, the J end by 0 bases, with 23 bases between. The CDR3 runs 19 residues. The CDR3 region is CASSPWSPTHFYSNQPQHF. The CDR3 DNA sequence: TGTGCCAGCAGCCCCTGGTCACCGACCCACTTTTATAGCAATCAGCCCCAGCATTTT.

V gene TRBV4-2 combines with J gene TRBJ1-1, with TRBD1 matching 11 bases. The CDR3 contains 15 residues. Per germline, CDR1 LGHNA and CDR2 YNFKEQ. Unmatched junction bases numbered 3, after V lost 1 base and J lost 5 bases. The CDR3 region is CASSQAGTGGTEAFF. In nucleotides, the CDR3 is TGTGCCAGCAGCCAAGCCGGGACAGGGGGGACTGAAGCTTTCTTT.

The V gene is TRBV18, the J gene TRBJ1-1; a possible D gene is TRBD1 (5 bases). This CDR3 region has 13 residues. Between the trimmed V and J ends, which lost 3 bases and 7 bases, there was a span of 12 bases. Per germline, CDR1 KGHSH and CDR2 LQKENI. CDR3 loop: CASSPRDGDEAFF. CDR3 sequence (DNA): TGTGCCAGCTCACCCCGGGACGGTGATGAAGCTTTCTTT.

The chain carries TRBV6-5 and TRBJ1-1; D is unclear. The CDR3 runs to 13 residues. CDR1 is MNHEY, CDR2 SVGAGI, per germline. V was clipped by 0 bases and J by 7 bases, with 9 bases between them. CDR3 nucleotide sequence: TGTGCCAGCAGTTACTCGAGCACAAGTGAAGCTTTCTTT. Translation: CASSYSSTSEAFF.

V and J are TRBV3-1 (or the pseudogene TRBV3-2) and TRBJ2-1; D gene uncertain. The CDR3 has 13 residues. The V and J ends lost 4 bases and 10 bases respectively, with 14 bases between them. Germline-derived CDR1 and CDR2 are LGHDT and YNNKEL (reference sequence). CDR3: CASSLQSVWEQFF. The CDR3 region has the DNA TGTGCCAGCAGCCTCCAATCAGTGTGGGAGCAGTTCTTC.

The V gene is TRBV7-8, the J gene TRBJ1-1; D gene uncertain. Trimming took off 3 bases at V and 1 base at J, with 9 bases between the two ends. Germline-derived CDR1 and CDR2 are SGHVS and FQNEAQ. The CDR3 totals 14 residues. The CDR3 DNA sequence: TGTGCCAGCAGCTTCCTAGGGCAGAACACTGAAGCTTTCTTT. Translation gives CASSFLGQNTEAFF. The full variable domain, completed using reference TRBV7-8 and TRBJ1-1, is GAGVSQSPRYKVAKRGQDVALRCDPISGHVSLFWYQQALGQGPEFLTYFQNEAQLDKSGLPSDRFFAERPEGSVSTLKIQRTQQEDSAVYLCASSFLGQNTEAFFGQGTRLTVV.

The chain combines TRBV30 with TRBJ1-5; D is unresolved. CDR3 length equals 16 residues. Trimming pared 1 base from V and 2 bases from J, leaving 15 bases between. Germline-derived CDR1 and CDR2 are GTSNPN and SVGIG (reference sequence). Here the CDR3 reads CAWSAPRGRGNQPQHF. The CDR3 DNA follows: TGTGCCTGGAGTGCCCCCCGAGGGCGAGGCAATCAGCCCCAGCATTTT.

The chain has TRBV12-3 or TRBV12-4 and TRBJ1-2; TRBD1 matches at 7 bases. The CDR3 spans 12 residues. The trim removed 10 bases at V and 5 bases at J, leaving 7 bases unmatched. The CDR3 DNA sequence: TGTGCCACCGCGGGGACAGCGTATGGCTACACCTTC. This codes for CATAGTAYGYTF.

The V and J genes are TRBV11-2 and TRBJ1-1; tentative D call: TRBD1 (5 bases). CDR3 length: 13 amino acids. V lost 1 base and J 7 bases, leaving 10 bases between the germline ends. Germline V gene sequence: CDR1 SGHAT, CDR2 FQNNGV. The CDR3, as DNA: TGTGCCAGCAGCTTAGGGGGGTATATTGAAGCTTTCTTT. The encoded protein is CASSLGGYIEAFF.

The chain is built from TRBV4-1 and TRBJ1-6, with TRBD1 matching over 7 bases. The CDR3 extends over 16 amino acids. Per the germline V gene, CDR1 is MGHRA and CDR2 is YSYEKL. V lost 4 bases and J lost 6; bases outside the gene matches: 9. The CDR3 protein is CASSRAGTALNSPLHF. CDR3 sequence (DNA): TGCGCCAGCAGCCGGGCTGGGACAGCGCTTAATTCACCCCTCCACTTT.

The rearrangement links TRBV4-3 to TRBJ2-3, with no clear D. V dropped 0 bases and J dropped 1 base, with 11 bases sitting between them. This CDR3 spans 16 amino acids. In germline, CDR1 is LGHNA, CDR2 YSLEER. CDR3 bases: TGCGCCAGCAGCCAAGATCTACTTGGCGGCACAGATACGCAGTATTTT. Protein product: CASSQDLLGGTDTQYF.

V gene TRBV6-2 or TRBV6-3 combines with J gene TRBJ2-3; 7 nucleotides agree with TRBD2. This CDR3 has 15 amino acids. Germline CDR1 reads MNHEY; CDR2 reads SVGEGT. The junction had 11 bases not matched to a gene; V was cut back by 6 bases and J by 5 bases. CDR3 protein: CASSELAITGDTQYF. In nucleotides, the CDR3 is TGTGCCAGCAGCGAACTAGCGATCACTGGAGATACGCAGTATTTT.

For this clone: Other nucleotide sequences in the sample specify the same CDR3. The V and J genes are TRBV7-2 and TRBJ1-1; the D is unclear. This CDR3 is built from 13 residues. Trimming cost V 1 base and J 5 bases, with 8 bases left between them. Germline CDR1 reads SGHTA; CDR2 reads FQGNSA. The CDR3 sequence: CASSLGGWTEAFF. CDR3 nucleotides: TGTGCCAGCAGCTTAGGAGGTTGGACTGAAGCTTTCTTT.

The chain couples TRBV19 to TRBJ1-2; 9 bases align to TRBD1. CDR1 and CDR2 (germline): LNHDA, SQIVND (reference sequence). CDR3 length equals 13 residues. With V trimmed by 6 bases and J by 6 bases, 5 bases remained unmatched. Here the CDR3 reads CASSHGQGNGYTF. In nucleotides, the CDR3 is TGTGCCAGTAGCCATGGACAGGGGAATGGCTACACCTTC.

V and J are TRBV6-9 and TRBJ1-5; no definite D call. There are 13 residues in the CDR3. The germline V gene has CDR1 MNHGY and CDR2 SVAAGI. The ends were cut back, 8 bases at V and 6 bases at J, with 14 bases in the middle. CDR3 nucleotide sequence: TGTGCCAGCCCCTTGTCGGCCCCTCAGCCCCAGCATTTT. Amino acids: CASPLSAPQPQHF.

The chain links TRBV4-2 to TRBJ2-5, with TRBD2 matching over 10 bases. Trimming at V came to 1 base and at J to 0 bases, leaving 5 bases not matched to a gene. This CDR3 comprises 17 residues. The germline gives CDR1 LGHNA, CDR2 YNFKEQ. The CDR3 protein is CASSQGTSGVYQETQYF. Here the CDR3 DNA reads TGTGCCAGCAGCCAAGGCACTAGCGGGGTGTACCAAGAGACCCAGTACTTC.

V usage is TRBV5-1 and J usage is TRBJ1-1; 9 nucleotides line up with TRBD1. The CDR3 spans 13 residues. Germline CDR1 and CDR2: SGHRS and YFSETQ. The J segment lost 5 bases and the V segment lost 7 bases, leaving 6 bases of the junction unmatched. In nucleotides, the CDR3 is TGCGCCAGCCGCAGACAGGGGGGAACTGAAGCTTTCTTT. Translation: CASRRQGGTEAFF.

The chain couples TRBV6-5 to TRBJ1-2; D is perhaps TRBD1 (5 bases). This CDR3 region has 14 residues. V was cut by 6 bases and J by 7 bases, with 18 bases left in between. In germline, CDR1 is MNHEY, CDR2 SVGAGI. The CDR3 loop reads CASRPRQSGPGYTF. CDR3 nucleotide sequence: TGTGCCAGCAGACCCCGACAGTCAGGACCTGGCTACACCTTC.